This entry lists 3 T cell receptor beta chains sequenced from one sample in a study of blood T cell repertoires in COVID-19. Some clones are missing from TCRdb's copy, which holds only in-frame ones; the method was immunoSEQ multiplex PCR. In the table there are 300,000 to 400,000 clones, about 90% of which are singletons. The material sequenced was PBMCs or T cells enriched from blood (not recorded which). The receptor set was obtained from a man aged 25-45 years who had recovered from COVID-19.

A remark on this clone: An end of the junction does not agree with germline; a read error may underlie this. V is TRBV19 and J is TRBJ2-2; D is possibly TRBD1 (6 bases). The CDR3 covers 15 residues. The V gene's germline CDR1 is LNHDA and CDR2 SQIVND (reference sequence). CDR3 region: CASTPTGWNSGELFF. The CDR3 bases are TGTGCCAGTACCCCGACAGGTTGGAACTCCGGGGAGCTGTTTTTT.

The rearrangement links TRBV5-1 to TRBJ1-1; D perhaps matches TRBD1 (5 bases). Trimming left V 0 bases short and J 8 bases short, with 17 bases between. The CDR3 is 15 residues long. Germline V gene sequence: CDR1 SGHRS, CDR2 YFSETQ. CDR3 sequence: CASSLDRSWVTEAFF. CDR3 DNA: TGCGCCAGCAGCTTGGACAGGTCTTGGGTCACAGAAGCTTTCTTT. The variable domain in full, with the rest retrieved from reference TRBV5-1 and TRBJ1-1, is KAGVTQTPRYLIKTRGQQVTLSCSPISGHRSVSWYQQTPGQGLQFLFEYFSETQRNKGNFPGRFSGRQFSNSRSEMNVSTLELGDSALYLCASSLDRSWVTEAFFGQGTRLTVV.

The chain has TRBV12-3 or TRBV12-4 and TRBJ2-7; D is ambiguous. This CDR3 contains 12 residues. V gave up 3 bases and J gave up 4 bases, with 7 bases separating them. In nucleotides, the CDR3 is TGTGCCAGCAGTTTCCAGATATACGAGCAGTACTTC. Translation gives CASSFQIYEQYF.